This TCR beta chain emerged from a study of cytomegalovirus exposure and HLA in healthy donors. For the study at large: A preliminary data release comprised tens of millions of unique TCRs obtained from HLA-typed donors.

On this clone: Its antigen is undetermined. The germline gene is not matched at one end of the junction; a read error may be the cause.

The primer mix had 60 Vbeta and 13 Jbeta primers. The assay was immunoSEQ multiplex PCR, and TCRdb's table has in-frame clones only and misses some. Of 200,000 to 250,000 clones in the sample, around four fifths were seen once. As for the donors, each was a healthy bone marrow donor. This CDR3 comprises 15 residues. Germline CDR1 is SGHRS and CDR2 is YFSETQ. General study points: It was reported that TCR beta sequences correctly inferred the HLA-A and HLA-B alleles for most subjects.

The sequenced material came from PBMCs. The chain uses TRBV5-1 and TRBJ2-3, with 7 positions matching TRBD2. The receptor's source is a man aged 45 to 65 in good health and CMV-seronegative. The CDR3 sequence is CASSLAGTKGDSQYF. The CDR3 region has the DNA TGCGCCAGCAGCTTGGCCGGGACTAAAGGAGATTCGCAGTATTTT.